This T cell receptor (beta chain) was observed in a study of siplizumab effects on memory and regulatory T cells. Clones were read by immunoSEQ multiplex PCR, and TCRdb kept only the in-frame ones, dropping some. Among 90,000 to 120,000 clones, around 94% were seen once, and the ten largest hold approximately 0.61%. V was trimmed by 3 bases and J by 7 bases, leaving 11 bases between them. Germline CDR1 SGDLS, CDR2 YYNGEE. This CDR3 contains 14 residues. On this clone itself: As yet, its antigen is unknown.

Findings and limits, study-wide: Naive T cells looked more diverse than memory cells, and they looked like major contributors to the alloresponse. Proliferating CD4+ or CD8+ clones, roughly 75-97% of them, lacked an assignable naive or memory phenotype.

Sequenced sample: Tregs sorted from blood. The gene calls are TRBV9 and TRBJ1-6, with D uncertain. This TCR was recovered from a human donor in good health. CDR3 region: CASSDVGRNSPLHF. CDR3 nucleotide sequence: TGTGCCAGCAGCGACGTGGGTAGGAATTCACCCCTCCACTTT.